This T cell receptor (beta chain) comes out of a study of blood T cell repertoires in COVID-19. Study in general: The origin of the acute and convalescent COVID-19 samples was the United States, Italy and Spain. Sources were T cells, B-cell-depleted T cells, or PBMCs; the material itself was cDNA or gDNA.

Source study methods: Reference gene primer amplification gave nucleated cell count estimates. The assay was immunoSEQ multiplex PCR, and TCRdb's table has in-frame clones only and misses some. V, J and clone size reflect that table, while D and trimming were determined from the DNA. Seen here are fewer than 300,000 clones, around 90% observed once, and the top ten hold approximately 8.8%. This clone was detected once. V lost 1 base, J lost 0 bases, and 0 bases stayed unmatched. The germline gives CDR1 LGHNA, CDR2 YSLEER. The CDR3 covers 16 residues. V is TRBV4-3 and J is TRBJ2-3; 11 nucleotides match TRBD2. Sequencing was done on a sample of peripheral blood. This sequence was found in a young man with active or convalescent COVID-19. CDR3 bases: TGCGCCAGCAGCCAAGGACTAGCGGGGAGCACAGATACGCAGTATTTT. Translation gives CASSQGLAGSTDTQYF.